This T cell receptor (beta chain) stems from a study of blood T cell repertoires in COVID-19. At the level of the study: COVID-19 samples from acute and convalescent phases originated in the United States, Italy and Spain.

The germline V gene encodes CDR1 MRHNA and CDR2 SNTAGT. This CDR3 region has 16 residues. Trimming shortened V by 3 bases and J by 2 bases, and 15 bases separated the two germline ends. How the authors handled the data: Quantification of nucleated cells was approximated via reference gene primer amplification. This table comes from immunoSEQ multiplex PCR, and its TCRdb copy is limited to in-frame clones, with some not included. V, J and clone size derive from that table, while D and trimming were established from the DNA sequence. The sample records about 320,000 clones, around four fifths being singletons.

This TCR was sampled from a woman in her 50s with acute or convalescent COVID-19. The chain has TRBV6-4 and TRBJ2-3; tentative D call: TRBD2 (5 bases). The material sequenced was peripheral blood. The DNA for the CDR3 is TGTGCCAGCAGTGAGCGGTGGGAGAGGGACACAGATACGCAGTATTTT. Translation gives CASSERWERDTDTQYF.